This T cell receptor (beta chain) appears in the sequencing data of a study of early T cells in non-severe SARS-CoV-2 infection. Unique molecular identifier tags were affixed to discrete cDNA molecules. TCRdb independently ran MiXCR on the 5' RACE reads; one entry per CDR3 protein. The profile shows approximately 77,000 distinct CDR3 sequences, around 15% of them singletons. CDR1 is LNHDA, CDR2 SQIVND, per germline (reference sequence). J gave up 8 bases and V 3 bases, and 8 bases lay outside the gene matches. The CDR3 is 15 amino acids. Remarks on this clonotype: No antigen is known for it.

Overall study findings and caveats: Database matching using VDJdb favored anti-spike CD8 responses, with private and CD4 specificities left missing.

The specimen sequenced was whole blood. This chain uses TRBV19 with TRBJ2-2; TRBD2 matches at 8 bases. The source is an adult who was a healthcare worker with PCR-confirmed SARS-CoV-2 infection or an uninfected control (not recorded which). CDR3 sequence: CASSIAAGEAGELFF. The CDR3 nucleotides are TGTGCCAGTAGTATTGCAGCGGGAGAGGCAGGGGAGCTGTTTTTT.